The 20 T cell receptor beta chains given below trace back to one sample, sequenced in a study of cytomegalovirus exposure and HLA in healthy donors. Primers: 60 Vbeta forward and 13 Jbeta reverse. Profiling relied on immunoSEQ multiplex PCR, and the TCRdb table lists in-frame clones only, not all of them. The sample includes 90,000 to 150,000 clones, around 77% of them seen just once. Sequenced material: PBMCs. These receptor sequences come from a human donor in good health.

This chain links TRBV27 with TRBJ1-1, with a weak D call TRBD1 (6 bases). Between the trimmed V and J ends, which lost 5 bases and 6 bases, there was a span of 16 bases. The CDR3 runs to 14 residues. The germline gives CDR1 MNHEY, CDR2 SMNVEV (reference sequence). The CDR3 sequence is CASSPTGFLAEAFF. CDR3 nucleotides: TGTGCCAGCAGTCCCACAGGGTTCTTGGCTGAAGCTTTCTTT.

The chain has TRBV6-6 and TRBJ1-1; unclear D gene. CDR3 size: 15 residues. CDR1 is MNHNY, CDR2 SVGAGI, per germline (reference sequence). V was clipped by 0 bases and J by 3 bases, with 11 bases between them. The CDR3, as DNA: TGTGCCAGCAGTTACTCGCCGGGGATGGACACTGAAGCTTTCTTT. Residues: CASSYSPGMDTEAFF.

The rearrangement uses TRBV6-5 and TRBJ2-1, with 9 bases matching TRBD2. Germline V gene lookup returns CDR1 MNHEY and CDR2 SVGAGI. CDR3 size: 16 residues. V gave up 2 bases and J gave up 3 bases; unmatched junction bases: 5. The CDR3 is CASSYGLAGNYNEQFF. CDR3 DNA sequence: TGTGCCAGCAGTTACGGGCTAGCGGGGAACTACAATGAGCAGTTCTTC.

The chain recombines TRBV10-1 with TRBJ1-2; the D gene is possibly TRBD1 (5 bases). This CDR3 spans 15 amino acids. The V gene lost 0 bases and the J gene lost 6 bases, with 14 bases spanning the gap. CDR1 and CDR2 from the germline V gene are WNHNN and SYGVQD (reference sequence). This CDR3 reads CASSESISPGNGYTF. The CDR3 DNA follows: TGCGCCAGCAGTGAGTCGATTAGCCCAGGGAATGGCTACACCTTC.

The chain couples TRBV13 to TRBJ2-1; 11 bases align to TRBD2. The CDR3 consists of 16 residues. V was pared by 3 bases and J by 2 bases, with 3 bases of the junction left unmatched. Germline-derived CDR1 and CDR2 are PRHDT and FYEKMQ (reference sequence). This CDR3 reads CASSFTTSGTYNEQFF. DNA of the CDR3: TGTGCCAGCAGCTTCACGACTAGCGGGACCTACAATGAGCAGTTCTTC.

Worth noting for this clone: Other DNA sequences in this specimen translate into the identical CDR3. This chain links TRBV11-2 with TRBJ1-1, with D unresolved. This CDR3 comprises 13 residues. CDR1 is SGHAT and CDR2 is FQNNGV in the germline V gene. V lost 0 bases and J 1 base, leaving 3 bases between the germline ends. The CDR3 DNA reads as TGTGCCAGCAGCTTAGACAGGAACACTGAAGCTTTCTTT. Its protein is CASSLDRNTEAFF.

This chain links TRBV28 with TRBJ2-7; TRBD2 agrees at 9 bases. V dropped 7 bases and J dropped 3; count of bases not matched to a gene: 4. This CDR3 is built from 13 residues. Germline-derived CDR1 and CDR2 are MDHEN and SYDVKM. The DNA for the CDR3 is TGTGCCAGCATCGGACTAGCGTTCTACGAGCAGTACTTC. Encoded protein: CASIGLAFYEQYF.

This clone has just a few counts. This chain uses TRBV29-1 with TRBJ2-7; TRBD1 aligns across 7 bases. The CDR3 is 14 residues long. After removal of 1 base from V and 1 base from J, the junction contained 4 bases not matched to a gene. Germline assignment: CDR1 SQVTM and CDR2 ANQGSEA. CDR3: CSVEGTGKSYEQYF. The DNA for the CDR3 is TGCAGCGTTGAAGGGACAGGTAAATCCTACGAGCAGTACTTC.

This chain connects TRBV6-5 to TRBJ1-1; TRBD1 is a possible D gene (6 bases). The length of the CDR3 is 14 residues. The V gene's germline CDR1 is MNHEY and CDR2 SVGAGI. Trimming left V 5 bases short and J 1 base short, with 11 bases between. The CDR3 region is CASSLTGRNTEAFF. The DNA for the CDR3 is TGTGCCAGCAGTCTGACAGGAAGGAACACTGAAGCTTTCTTT.

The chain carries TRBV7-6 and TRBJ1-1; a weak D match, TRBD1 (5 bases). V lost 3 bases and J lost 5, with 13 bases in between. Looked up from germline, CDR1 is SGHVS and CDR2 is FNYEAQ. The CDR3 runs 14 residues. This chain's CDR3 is CASSFPSGGTEAFF. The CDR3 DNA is TGTGCCAGCAGCTTTCCCTCCGGGGGAACTGAAGCTTTCTTT.

The CDR3 DNA sequence: TGTGCCGCAGGCGAAGACCCGGAGACCCAGTACTTC. Its protein product is CAAGEDPETQYF. The rearrangement links TRBV6-5 to TRBJ2-5; D unclear. Trimming took off 11 bases at V and 5 bases at J, with 15 bases between the two ends. The CDR3 loop spans 12 amino acids. Germline CDR1 MNHEY, CDR2 SVGAGI.

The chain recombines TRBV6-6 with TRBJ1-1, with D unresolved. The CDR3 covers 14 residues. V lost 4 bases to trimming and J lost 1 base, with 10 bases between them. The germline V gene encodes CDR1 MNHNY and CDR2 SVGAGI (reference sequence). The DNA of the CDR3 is TGTGCCAGCAGTTCCCAGACATCGAACACTGAAGCTTTCTTT. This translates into CASSSQTSNTEAFF.

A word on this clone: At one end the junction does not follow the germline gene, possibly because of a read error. The CDR3 coding sequence is TGTGCCAGCTCACGGAACCGGGACAACGCTAACTATGTCTACACCTTC. This encodes CASSRNRDNANYVYTF. The V call is TRBV18, the J call TRBJ1-2; D possibly corresponds to TRBD1 (6 bases). This CDR3 contains 16 residues. The germline V gene has CDR1 KGHSH and CDR2 LQKENI.

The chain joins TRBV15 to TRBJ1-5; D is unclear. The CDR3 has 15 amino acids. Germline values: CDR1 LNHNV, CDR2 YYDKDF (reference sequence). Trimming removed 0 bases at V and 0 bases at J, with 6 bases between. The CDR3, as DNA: TGTGCCACCAGCAGAGATTTGAGTAGCAATCAGCCCCAGCATTTT. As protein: CATSRDLSSNQPQHF.

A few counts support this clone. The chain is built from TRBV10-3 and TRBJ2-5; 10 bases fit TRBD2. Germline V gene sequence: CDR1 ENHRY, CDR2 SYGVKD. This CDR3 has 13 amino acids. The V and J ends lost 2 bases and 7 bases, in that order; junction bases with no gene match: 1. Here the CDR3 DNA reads TGTGCCATCAGTGAGGCTAGCGGGAGGACCCAGTACTTC. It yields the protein CAISEASGRTQYF.

The CDR3 nucleotides are TGTGCCAGCAGCTTCGTACAGAGCTCTGGAAACACCATATATTTT. This gives the protein CASSFVQSSGNTIYF. J is TRBJ1-3 and V is TRBV7-9; D gene unclear. V lost 3 bases and J 0 bases, leaving 9 bases between the germline ends. The CDR3 has 15 amino acids. From germline, CDR1 is SEHNR and CDR2 FQNEAQ (reference sequence).

CDR3 protein: CASSPGASNTEAFF. Here the CDR3 DNA reads TGCGCCAGCAGTCCGGGTGCCAGCAACACTGAAGCTTTCTTT. This sequence joins TRBV5-1 and TRBJ1-1; D gene unclear. Germline CDR1 and CDR2: SGHRS and YFSETQ. CDR3 length equals 14 residues. V shed 5 bases and J shed 2 bases, with 13 bases lying between them.

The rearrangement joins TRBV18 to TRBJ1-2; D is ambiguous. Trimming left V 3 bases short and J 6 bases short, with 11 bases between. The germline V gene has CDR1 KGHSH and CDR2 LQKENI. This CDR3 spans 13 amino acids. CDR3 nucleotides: TGTGCCAGCTCACCCCGGAGGACGGATGGCTACACCTTC. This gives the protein CASSPRRTDGYTF. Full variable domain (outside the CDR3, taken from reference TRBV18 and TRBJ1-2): NAGVMQNPRHLVRRRGQEARLRCSPMKGHSHVYWYRQLPEEGLKFMVYLQKENIIDESGMPKERFSAEFPKEGPSILRIQQVVRGDSAAYFCASSPRRTDGYTFGSGTRLTVV.

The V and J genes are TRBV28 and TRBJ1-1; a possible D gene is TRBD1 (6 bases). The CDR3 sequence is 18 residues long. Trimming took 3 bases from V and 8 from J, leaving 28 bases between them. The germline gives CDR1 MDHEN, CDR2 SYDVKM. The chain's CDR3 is CASSFTGRAAQSRGEAFF. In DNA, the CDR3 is TGTGCCAGCAGTTTTACTGGCAGGGCGGCACAGAGTAGGGGGGAAGCTTTCTTT.

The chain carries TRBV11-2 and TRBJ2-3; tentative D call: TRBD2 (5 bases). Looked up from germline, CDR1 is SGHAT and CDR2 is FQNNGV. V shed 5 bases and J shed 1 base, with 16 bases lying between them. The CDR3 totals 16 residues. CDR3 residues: CASSLRVPSRTDTQYF. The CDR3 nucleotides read TGTGCCAGCAGCCTGAGGGTACCCTCTCGCACAGATACGCAGTATTTT.